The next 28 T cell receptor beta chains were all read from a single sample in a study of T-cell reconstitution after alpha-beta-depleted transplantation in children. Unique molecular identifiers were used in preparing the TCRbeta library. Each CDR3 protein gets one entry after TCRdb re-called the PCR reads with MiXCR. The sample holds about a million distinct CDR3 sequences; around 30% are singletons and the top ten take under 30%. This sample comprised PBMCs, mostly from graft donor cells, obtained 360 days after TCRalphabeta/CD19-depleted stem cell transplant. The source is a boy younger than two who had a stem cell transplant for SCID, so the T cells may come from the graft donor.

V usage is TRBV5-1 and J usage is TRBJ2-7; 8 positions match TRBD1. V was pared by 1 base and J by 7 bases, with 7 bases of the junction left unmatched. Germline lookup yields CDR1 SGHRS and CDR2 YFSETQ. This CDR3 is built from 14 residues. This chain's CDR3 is CASSLPDREWEQYF. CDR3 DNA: TGCGCCAGCAGCTTGCCGGACAGGGAATGGGAGCAGTACTTC.

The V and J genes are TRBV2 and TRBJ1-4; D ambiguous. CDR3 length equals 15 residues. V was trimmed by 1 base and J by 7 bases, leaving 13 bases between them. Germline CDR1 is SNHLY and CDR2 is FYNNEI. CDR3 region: CASSEDGWRPEKLFF. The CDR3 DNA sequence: TGTGCCAGCAGTGAAGACGGCTGGAGGCCTGAAAAACTGTTTTTT.

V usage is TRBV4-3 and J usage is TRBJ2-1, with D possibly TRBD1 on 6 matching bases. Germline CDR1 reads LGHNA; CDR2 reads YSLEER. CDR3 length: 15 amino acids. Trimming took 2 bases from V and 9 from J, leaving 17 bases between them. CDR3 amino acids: CASSQSWGREGEQFF. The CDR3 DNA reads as TGCGCCAGCAGCCAATCCTGGGGGCGCGAAGGTGAGCAGTTCTTC.

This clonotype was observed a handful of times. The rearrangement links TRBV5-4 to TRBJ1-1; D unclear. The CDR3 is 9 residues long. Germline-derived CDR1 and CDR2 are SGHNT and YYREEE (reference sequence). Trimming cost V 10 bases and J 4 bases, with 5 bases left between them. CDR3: CAEGTEAFF. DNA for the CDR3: TGTGCCGAGGGCACTGAAGCTTTCTTT.

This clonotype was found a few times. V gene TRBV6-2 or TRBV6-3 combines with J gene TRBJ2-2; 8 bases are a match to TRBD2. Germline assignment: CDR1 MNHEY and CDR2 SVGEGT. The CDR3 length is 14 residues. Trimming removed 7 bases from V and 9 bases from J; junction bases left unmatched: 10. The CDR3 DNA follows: TGTGCCAGCAAGGCGGGGGGTCGGACCCGGGAGCTGTTTTTT. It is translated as CASKAGGRTRELFF.

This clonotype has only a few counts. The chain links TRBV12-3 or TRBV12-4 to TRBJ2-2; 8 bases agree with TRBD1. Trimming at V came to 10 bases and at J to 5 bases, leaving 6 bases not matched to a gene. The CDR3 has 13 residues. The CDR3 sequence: CATLRQGTGELFF. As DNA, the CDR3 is TGTGCCACCCTGAGACAGGGGACCGGGGAGCTGTTTTTT.

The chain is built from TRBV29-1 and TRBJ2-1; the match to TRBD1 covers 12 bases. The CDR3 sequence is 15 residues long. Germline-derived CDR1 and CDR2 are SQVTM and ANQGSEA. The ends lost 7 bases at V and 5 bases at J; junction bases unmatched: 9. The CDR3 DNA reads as TGCAGCGCCCCCAGCCGGGACAGGGGGCACAATGAGCAGTTCTTC. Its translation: CSAPSRDRGHNEQFF.

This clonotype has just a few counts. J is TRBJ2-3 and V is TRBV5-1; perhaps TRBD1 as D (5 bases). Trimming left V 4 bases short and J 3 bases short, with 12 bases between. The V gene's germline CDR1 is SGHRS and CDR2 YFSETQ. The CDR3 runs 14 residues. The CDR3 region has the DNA TGCGCCAGCAGCGAAGGACATCCTACAGATACGCAGTATTTT. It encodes CASSEGHPTDTQYF.

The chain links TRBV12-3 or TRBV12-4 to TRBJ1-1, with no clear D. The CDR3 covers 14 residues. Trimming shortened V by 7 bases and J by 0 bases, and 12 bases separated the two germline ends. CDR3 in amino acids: CASTMTQVNTEAFF. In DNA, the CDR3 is TGTGCCAGCACCATGACCCAGGTGAACACTGAAGCTTTCTTT.

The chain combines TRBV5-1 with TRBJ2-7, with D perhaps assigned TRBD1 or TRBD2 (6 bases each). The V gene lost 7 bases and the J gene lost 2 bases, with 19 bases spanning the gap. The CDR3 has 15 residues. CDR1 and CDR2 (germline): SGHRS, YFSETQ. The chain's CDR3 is CASSSQGLAPYEQYF. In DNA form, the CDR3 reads TGCGCCAGCTCCTCACAGGGACTTGCCCCCTACGAGCAGTACTTC.

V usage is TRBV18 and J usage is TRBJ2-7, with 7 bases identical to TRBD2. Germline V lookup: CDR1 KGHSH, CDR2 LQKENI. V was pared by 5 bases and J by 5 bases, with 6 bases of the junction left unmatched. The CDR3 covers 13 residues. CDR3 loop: CASSGGVRDEQYF. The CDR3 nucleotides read TGTGCCAGCTCAGGGGGGGTCCGAGACGAGCAGTACTTC.

The CDR3 spells CASSFNMEQETQYF. The CDR3 DNA follows: TGCGCCAGCAGCTTCAACATGGAGCAAGAGACCCAGTACTTC. The chain recombines TRBV5-1 with TRBJ2-5, with D unclear. Deletions cut 2 bases from V and 2 bases from J, with 10 bases between. CDR3 size: 14 residues. Germline CDR1 is SGHRS and CDR2 is YFSETQ. The full variable domain, in which reference TRBV5-1 and TRBJ2-5 provide the parts outside the CDR3, is KAGVTQTPRYLIKTRGQQVTLSCSPISGHRSVSWYQQTPGQGLQFLFEYFSETQRNKGNFPGRFSGRQFSNSRSEMNVSTLELGDSALYLCASSFNMEQETQYFGPGTRLLVL.

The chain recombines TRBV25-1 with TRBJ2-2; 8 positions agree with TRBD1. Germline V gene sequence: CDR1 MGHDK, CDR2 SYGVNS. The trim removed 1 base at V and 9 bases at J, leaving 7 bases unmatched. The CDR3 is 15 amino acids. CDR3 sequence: CASSEFGAGGRELFF. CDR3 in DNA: TGTGCCAGCAGTGAATTCGGGGCAGGGGGCAGGGAGCTGTTTTTT.

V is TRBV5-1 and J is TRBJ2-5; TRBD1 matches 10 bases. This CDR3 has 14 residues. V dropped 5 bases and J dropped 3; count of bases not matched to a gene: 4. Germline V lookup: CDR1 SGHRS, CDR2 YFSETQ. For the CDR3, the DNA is TGCGCCAGCAGGGCCGGGACAGGGGAAGAGACCCAGTACTTC. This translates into CASRAGTGEETQYF.

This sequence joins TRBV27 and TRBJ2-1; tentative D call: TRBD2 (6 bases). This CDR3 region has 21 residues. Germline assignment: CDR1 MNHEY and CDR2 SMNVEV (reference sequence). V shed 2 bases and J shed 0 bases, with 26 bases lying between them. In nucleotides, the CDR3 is TGTGCCAGCAGTTTAGAGGGAACTTTTTGGGGCGGGGCCGGCTCCTACAATGAGCAGTTCTTC. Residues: CASSLEGTFWGGAGSYNEQFF.

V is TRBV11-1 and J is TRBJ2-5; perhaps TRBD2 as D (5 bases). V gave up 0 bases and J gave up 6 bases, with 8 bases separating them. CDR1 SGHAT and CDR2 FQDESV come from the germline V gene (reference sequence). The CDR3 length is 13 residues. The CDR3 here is CASSLARLQTQYF. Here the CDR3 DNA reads TGTGCCAGCAGCTTAGCGCGACTACAGACCCAGTACTTC.

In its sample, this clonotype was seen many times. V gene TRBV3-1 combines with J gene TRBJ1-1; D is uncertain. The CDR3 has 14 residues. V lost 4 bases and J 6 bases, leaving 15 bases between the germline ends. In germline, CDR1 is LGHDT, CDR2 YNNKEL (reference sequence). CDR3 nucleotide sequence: TGTGCCAGCAGCCTACGCACGGGTAGCGCTGAAGCTTTCTTT. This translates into CASSLRTGSAEAFF.

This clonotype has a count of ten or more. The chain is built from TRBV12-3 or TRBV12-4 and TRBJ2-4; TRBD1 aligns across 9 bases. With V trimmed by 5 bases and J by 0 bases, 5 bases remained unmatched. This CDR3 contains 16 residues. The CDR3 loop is CASSGQGITAKNIQYF. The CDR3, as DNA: TGTGCCAGCAGTGGACAGGGGATCACAGCCAAAAACATTCAGTACTTC.

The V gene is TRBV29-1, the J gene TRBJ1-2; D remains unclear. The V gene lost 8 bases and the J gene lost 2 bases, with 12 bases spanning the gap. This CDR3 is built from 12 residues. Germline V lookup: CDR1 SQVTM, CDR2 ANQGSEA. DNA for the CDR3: TGCAGCCATTTGGATATAAACTATGGCTACACCTTC. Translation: CSHLDINYGYTF.

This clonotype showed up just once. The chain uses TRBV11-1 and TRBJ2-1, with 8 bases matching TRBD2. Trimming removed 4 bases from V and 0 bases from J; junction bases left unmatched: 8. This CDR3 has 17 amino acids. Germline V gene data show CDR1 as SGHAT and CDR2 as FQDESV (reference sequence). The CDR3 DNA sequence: TGTGCCAGCAGCTCCTCAGCGCGGGGGGCCTCCTACAATGAGCAGTTCTTC. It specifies CASSSSARGASYNEQFF.

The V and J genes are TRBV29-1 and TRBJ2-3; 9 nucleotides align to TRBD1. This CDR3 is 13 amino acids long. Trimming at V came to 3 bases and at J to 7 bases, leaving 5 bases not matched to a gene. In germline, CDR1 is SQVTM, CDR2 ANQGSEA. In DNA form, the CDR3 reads TGCAGCGTTGACGGGACAGGGAAACATACGCAGTATTTT. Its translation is CSVDGTGKHTQYF.

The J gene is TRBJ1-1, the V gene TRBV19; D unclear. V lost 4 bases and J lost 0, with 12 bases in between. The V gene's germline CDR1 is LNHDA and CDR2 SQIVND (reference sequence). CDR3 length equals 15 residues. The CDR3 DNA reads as TGTGCCAGTAGTAAGGCCGATTGGTTGAACACTGAAGCTTTCTTT. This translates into CASSKADWLNTEAFF.

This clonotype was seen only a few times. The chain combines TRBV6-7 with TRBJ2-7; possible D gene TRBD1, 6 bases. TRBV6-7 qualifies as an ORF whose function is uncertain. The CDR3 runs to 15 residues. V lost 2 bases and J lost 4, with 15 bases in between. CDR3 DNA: TGTGCCAGCAGTTACATAGGGGACAACTTTTACGAGCAGTACTTC. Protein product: CASSYIGDNFYEQYF.

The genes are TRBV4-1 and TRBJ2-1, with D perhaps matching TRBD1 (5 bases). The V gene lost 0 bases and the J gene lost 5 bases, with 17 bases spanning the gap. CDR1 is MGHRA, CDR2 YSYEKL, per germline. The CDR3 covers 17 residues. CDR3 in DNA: TGCGCCAGCAGCCAAGATCAAAGGGGCCTAGGGAACAATGAGCAGTTCTTC. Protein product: CASSQDQRGLGNNEQFF.

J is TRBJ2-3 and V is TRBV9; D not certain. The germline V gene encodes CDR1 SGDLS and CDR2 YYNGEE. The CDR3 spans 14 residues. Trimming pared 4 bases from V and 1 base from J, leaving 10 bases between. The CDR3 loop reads CASSPAGRTDTQYF. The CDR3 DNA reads TGTGCCAGCAGCCCCGCAGGACGCACAGATACGCAGTATTTT.

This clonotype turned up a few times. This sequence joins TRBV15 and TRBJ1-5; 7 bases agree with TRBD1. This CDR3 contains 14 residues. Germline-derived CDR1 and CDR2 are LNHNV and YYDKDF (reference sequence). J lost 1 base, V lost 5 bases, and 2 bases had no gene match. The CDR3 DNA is TGTGCCACCAGCTCACAGGGGAGCAATCAGCCCCAGCATTTT. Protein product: CATSSQGSNQPQHF. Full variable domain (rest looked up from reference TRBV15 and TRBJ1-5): DAMVIQNPRYQVTQFGKPVTLSCSQTLNHNVMYWYQQKSSQAPKLLFHYYDKDFNNEADTPDNFQSRRPNTSFCFLDIRSPGLGDTAMYLCATSSQGSNQPQHFGDGTRLSIL.

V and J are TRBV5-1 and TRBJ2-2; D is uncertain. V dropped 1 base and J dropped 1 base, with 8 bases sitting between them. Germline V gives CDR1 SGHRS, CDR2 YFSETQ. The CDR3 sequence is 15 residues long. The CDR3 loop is CASSLSPQNTGELFF. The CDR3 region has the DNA TGCGCCAGCAGCTTGAGTCCCCAGAACACCGGGGAGCTGTTTTTT.

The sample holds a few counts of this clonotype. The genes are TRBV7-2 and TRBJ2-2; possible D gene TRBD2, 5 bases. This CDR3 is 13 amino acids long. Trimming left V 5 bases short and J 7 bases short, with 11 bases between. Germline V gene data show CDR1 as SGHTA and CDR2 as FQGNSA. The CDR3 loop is CASSPPRDGELFF. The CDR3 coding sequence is TGTGCCAGCAGCCCCCCCCGGGACGGGGAGCTGTTTTTT. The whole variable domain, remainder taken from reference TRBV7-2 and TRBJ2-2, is GAGVSQSPSNKVTEKGKDVELRCDPISGHTALYWYRQSLGQGLEFLIYFQGNSAPDKSGLPSDRFSAERTGGSVSTLTIQRTQQEDSAVYLCASSPPRDGELFFGEGSRLTVL.